The next 21 T cell receptor beta chains were all read from a single sample in a study of CD8+ T cells in alopecia areata. Extracted RNA was reverse transcribed into cDNA, the sequencing template. The protocol was immunoSEQ multiplex PCR, while the TCRdb copy is restricted to in-frame clones and leaves out a portion. This sample has approximately 57,000 clones; around 97% occur once, and the top ten carry 20% to 30%. The sequencing used CD8+ T cells sorted from blood, collected at week 0. These receptors all stem from a human donor with alopecia areata.

The chain links TRBV25-1 to TRBJ2-5; D is unresolved. CDR1 and CDR2 from the germline V gene are MGHDK and SYGVNS. This CDR3 is built from 14 residues. Trimming shortened V by 2 bases and J by 0 bases, and 7 bases separated the two germline ends. The CDR3 nucleotides read TGTGCCAGCAGTGAAACCGGCCACCAAGAGACCCAGTACTTC. Its translation: CASSETGHQETQYF.

J is TRBJ2-7 and V is TRBV7-4; D not resolved. The germline V gene encodes CDR1 SGHVT and CDR2 SQSDAQ. This CDR3 has 15 residues. The V end lost 1 base, the J end lost 0 bases, and 10 bases lay between the germline ends. The CDR3 region has the DNA TGTGCCAGCAGCTTAGGGTCCCACAGCTCCTACGAGCAGTACTTC. Translated, it gives CASSLGSHSSYEQYF. Together with reference TRBV7-4 and TRBJ2-7, the CDR3 gives the full variable domain: GAGVSQSPRYKVAKRGRDVALRCDSISGHVTLYWYRQTLGQGSEVLTYSQSDAQRDKSGRPSGRFSAERPERSVSTLKIQRTEQGDSAVYLCASSLGSHSSYEQYFGPGTRLTVT.

The rearrangement joins TRBV19 to TRBJ2-1; the D gene could be TRBD1 or TRBD2 (5 bases each). CDR3 length: 12 residues. With 5 bases removed from V and 10 bases from J, the gap between germline ends came to 12 bases. Per germline, CDR1 LNHDA and CDR2 SQIVND (reference sequence). CDR3 in DNA: TGTGCCAGTAGTGACCCGGGACCCGAGCAGTTCTTC. Protein product: CASSDPGPEQFF. The entire variable domain, with the rest obtained from reference TRBV19 and TRBJ2-1, is as follows: DGGITQSPKYLFRKEGQNVTLSCEQNLNHDAMYWYRQDPGQGLRLIYYSQIVNDFQKGDIAEGYSVSREKKESFPLTVTSAQKNPTAFYLCASSDPGPEQFFGPGTRLTVL.

The chain joins TRBV7-2 to TRBJ1-5; 9 nucleotides align to TRBD1. V gave up 3 bases and J gave up 7 bases; unmatched junction bases: 10. The length of the CDR3 is 16 residues. Germline lookup yields CDR1 SGHTA and CDR2 FQGNSA. CDR3 bases: TGTGCCAGCAGCTTGGAAATCGACAGGGGGTTCCAGCCCCAGCATTTT. Residues: CASSLEIDRGFQPQHF.

The V call is TRBV2, the J call TRBJ2-7; 7 nucleotides agree with TRBD2. CDR1 is SNHLY and CDR2 is FYNNEI in the germline V gene. Losses at the gene ends were 7 bases for V and 6 bases for J; bases not matched to a gene: 6. The CDR3 is made up of 12 amino acids. The CDR3 DNA sequence: TGTGCCAGCAACCTTAGCGGGCTCGAGCAGTACTTC. Translation: CASNLSGLEQYF. The whole variable domain, remainder taken from reference TRBV2 and TRBJ2-7, is EPEVTQTPSHQVTQMGQEVILRCVPISNHLYFYWYRQILGQKVEFLVSFYNNEISEKSEIFDDQFSVERPDGSNFTLKIRSTKLEDSAMYFCASNLSGLEQYFGPGTRLTVT.

The chain carries TRBV7-9 and TRBJ2-5; D ambiguous. Germline loops: CDR1 SEHNR, CDR2 FQNEAQ (reference sequence). CDR3 length equals 14 residues. V was trimmed by 1 base and J by 3 bases, leaving 9 bases between them. The CDR3 sequence is CASSLDLAEETQYF. In DNA, the CDR3 is TGTGCCAGCAGCTTAGACTTGGCGGAAGAGACCCAGTACTTC. Full variable domain (outside the CDR3, taken from reference TRBV7-9 and TRBJ2-5): DTGVSQNPRHKITKRGQNVTFRCDPISEHNRLYWYRQTLGQGPEFLTYFQNEAQLEKSRLLSDRFSAERPKGSFSTLEIQRTEQGDSAMYLCASSLDLAEETQYFGPGTRLLVL.

The genes are TRBV10-3 and TRBJ2-7; TRBD1 matches 7 bases. The V and J ends lost 6 bases and 3 bases, in that order; junction bases with no gene match: 8. This CDR3 is built from 14 residues. CDR1 is ENHRY and CDR2 is SYGVKD in the germline V gene. The CDR3: CAISPGTALYEQYF. The CDR3 DNA sequence: TGTGCCATCAGCCCCGGGACAGCGCTCTACGAGCAGTACTTC.

This clone was detected only once. The chain is built from TRBV29-1 and TRBJ2-7, with 7 bases fitting TRBD1. Germline values: CDR1 SQVTM, CDR2 ANQGSEA. The CDR3 extends over 13 amino acids. J was trimmed by 7 bases and V by 3 bases; bases with no gene match: 9. The CDR3 DNA sequence: TGCAGCGTTGAGGGGGACAGTCTGGGAGAGCAGTACTTC. Its translation is CSVEGDSLGEQYF.

The rearrangement uses TRBV29-1 and TRBJ2-1; weak D call: TRBD2 (5 bases). V was cut by 4 bases and J by 9 bases, with 16 bases left in between. This CDR3 region has 13 residues. Germline assignment: CDR1 SQVTM and CDR2 ANQGSEA. CDR3 protein: CSVGAGVPGEQFF. CDR3 in DNA: TGCAGCGTTGGGGCGGGCGTGCCGGGTGAGCAGTTCTTC.

This clone showed up just once. This chain joins TRBV7-9 and TRBJ2-1; D is unresolved. Trimming left V 1 base short and J 10 bases short, with 11 bases between. The CDR3 spans 13 residues. Germline V gene sequence: CDR1 SEHNR, CDR2 FQNEAQ (reference sequence). The CDR3: CASSLVSPAEQFF. In DNA form, the CDR3 reads TGTGCCAGCAGCTTAGTTTCCCCGGCGGAGCAGTTCTTC.

The chain couples TRBV4-1 to TRBJ2-2, with TRBD1 matching over 7 bases. CDR3 size: 16 residues. The J segment lost 0 bases and the V segment lost 4 bases, leaving 5 bases of the junction unmatched. Per the germline V gene, CDR1 is MGHRA and CDR2 is YSYEKL. The CDR3 sequence: CASSLPQGTNTGELFF. In nucleotides, the CDR3 is TGCGCCAGCAGCCTGCCACAGGGGACGAACACCGGGGAGCTGTTTTTT.

The chain uses TRBV29-1 and TRBJ2-7, with 8 nucleotides matching TRBD2. CDR3 length: 14 residues. Trimming cost V 0 bases and J 3 bases; bases outside gene matches: 4. CDR1 is SQVTM, CDR2 ANQGSEA, per germline. The CDR3 region is CSVEDYGTSYEQYF. The CDR3 nucleotides read TGCAGCGTTGAAGATTACGGGACTAGCTACGAGCAGTACTTC.

The chain joins TRBV7-8 to TRBJ2-3; possibly TRBD1 for D (6 bases). CDR1 is SGHVS and CDR2 is FQNEAQ in the germline V gene. Trimming took off 5 bases at V and 0 bases at J, with 12 bases between the two ends. This CDR3 has 15 residues. CDR3 amino acids: CASSTRQESTDTQYF. In DNA form, the CDR3 reads TGTGCCAGCAGCACTCGACAGGAAAGCACAGATACGCAGTATTTT.

On this clone itself: Other DNA sequences of this sample code for an identical CDR3. The chain joins TRBV2 to TRBJ2-7, with TRBD1 as a possible D gene (5 bases). This CDR3 region has 16 residues. Germline lookup yields CDR1 SNHLY and CDR2 FYNNEI. Trimming cost V 0 bases and J 4 bases, with 16 bases left between them. The CDR3 DNA reads TGTGCCAGCAGTGAAGCCGGTGGGCAGGGTGTTTACGAGCAGTACTTC. Encoded protein: CASSEAGGQGVYEQYF.

V is TRBV6-1 and J is TRBJ2-1; the D is unclear. CDR3 length equals 16 residues. The V and J ends lost 1 base and 0 bases respectively, with 10 bases between them. Germline assignment: CDR1 MNHNS and CDR2 SASEGT. CDR3 loop: CASSEDGYSSYNEQFF. DNA for the CDR3: TGTGCCAGCAGTGAAGACGGTTATAGCTCCTACAATGAGCAGTTCTTC.

This chain connects TRBV18 to TRBJ2-7; the match to TRBD1 covers 7 bases. Trimming removed 5 bases from V and 2 bases from J; junction bases left unmatched: 12. CDR3 length equals 16 residues. From germline, CDR1 is KGHSH and CDR2 LQKENI. CDR3 DNA sequence: TGTGCCAGCTCAAGCCGGGACAGTCAATCACCCTACGAGCAGTACTTC. Encoded protein: CASSSRDSQSPYEQYF. Full variable domain (remainder filled in from reference TRBV18 and TRBJ2-7): NAGVMQNPRHLVRRRGQEARLRCSPMKGHSHVYWYRQLPEEGLKFMVYLQKENIIDESGMPKERFSAEFPKEGPSILRIQQVVRGDSAAYFCASSSRDSQSPYEQYFGPGTRLTVT.

The V call is TRBV10-3, the J call TRBJ2-1; D not resolved. The germline V gene has CDR1 ENHRY and CDR2 SYGVKD. V was cut by 7 bases and J by 9 bases, with 19 bases left in between. The CDR3 extends over 14 amino acids. The CDR3: CAIKNIDRAGEQFF. Here the CDR3 DNA reads TGTGCCATCAAAAATATTGATAGGGCCGGTGAGCAGTTCTTC.

The V call is TRBV27, the J call TRBJ1-1, with a weak D call TRBD1 (6 bases). Looked up from germline, CDR1 is MNHEY and CDR2 is SMNVEV (reference sequence). This CDR3 comprises 13 residues. The V end lost 8 bases, the J end lost 6 bases, and 16 bases lay between the germline ends. The CDR3 nucleotides read TGTGCCAGCGCTATTACAGGGAGCGCTGAAGCTTTCTTT. Translation gives CASAITGSAEAFF.

The chain combines TRBV2 with TRBJ2-3; 12 bases are shared with TRBD2. Germline V gene sequence: CDR1 SNHLY, CDR2 FYNNEI. Losses at the gene ends were 6 bases for V and 2 bases for J; bases not matched to a gene: 6. The CDR3 is 16 amino acids. CDR3: CASRKTSGGFTDTQYF. The CDR3 DNA follows: TGTGCCAGCAGAAAGACTAGCGGGGGTTTCACAGATACGCAGTATTTT.

The chain uses TRBV27 and TRBJ2-7; 10 bases are shared with TRBD1. The V gene end was trimmed by 4 bases and the J gene end by 5 bases; junction bases not matched to a gene: 5. Germline CDR1 MNHEY, CDR2 SMNVEV (reference sequence). The CDR3 consists of 14 residues. CDR3 bases: TGTGCCAGCAGTTGGGACAGGGGTTCCAACGAGCAGTACTTC. This gives the protein CASSWDRGSNEQYF.

V usage is TRBV6-5 and J usage is TRBJ1-1, with D tentatively TRBD1 (5 bases). CDR3 length: 16 residues. The V end lost 0 bases, the J end lost 0 bases, and 11 bases lay between the germline ends. Germline-derived CDR1 and CDR2 are MNHEY and SVGAGI. CDR3 nucleotides: TGTGCCAGCAGTTACTCGCCCGACAGAATGAACACTGAAGCTTTCTTT. It is translated as CASSYSPDRMNTEAFF.